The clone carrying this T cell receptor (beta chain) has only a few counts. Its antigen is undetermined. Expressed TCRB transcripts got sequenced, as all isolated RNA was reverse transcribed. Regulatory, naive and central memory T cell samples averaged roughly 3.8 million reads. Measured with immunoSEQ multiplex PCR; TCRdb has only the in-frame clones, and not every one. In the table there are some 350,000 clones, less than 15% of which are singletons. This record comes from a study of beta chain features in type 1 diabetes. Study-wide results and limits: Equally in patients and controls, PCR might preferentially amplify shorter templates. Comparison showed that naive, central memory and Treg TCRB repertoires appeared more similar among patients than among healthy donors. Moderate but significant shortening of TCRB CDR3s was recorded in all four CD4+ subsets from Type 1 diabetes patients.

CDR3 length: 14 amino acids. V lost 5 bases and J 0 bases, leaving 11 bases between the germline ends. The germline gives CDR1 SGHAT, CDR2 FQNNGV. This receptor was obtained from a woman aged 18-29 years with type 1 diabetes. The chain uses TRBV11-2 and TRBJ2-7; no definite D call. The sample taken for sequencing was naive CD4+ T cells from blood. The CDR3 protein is CASSPLGSSYEQYV. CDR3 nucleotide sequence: TGTGCCAGCAGCCCCCTCGGGTCCTCCTACGAGCAGTACGTC.